This T cell receptor (beta chain) was found in a study of T cells in localized non-small cell lung cancer. Findings and limits, study-wide: Higher T cell density in the blood was associated with longer overall survival, whereas higher adjacent-lung clonality associated with shorter survival. Sequencing was limited to one tumor region, leaving the possibility of heterogeneity open. In adjacent lung appeared a median 57 of the top 100 tumor clones. It was uninvolved adjacent lung that showed the highest T cell clonality, exceeding tumor.

Clones were sequenced by immunoSEQ multiplex PCR, and TCRdb holds only the in-frame ones, with some missing. The table records under 20,000 clones, 70% to 90% of them present only once. The sample holds one count of this clone. Its antigen is as yet unknown. The V gene end was trimmed by 6 bases and the J gene end by 7 bases; junction bases not matched to a gene: 7. The CDR3 is made up of 14 amino acids. Germline loops: CDR1 MDHEN, CDR2 SYDVKM. This TCR was recovered from a male donor at least 60 years old with stage I lung adenocarcinoma. The J gene is TRBJ1-5, the V gene TRBV28; 9 bases match TRBD1. The sequences come from peripheral blood, collected before any cancer treatment. The CDR3: CASSSGTGRQPQHF. The CDR3 DNA reads as TGTGCCAGCAGCTCCGGGACAGGGAGACAGCCCCAGCATTTT.